These T cell receptor beta chains were read from a single sample in a study of blood T cell repertoires in COVID-19. This table comes from immunoSEQ multiplex PCR, and its TCRdb copy is limited to in-frame clones, with some not included. The sample carries 70,000 or so clones, almost 80% recorded once. The sequenced material came from peripheral blood. These receptor sequences come from a man between 60 and 70 years old with acute or convalescent COVID-19. CDR3s include the opening cysteine and the closing phenylalanine or tryptophan. Each record gives: V gene, D gene, J gene, clone size, CDR3 DNA, CDR3 protein. D genes are given only for firm matches. Not all rows give a size; the values are once, few, many and, for expanded clones, a class.

TRBV3-1/TRBV3-2	.	TRBJ1-1	.	TGTGCCAGCAGCCGGGGCGCTGAAGCTTTCTTT	CASSRGAEAFF
TRBV19	.	TRBJ2-7	.	TGTGCCAGTAGCAGGGCCCTCGCCTACGAGCAGTACTTC	CASSRALAYEQYF
TRBV2	TRBD1	TRBJ1-6	once	TGTGCCAGAACAGGGGACCGATCACCCCTCCACTTT	CARTGDRSPLHF
TRBV6-7	.	TRBJ2-7	.	TGTGCCACCACTAGAGGGGGCGAGCAGTACTTC	CATTRGGEQYF
TRBV6-5	TRBD1	TRBJ1-3	.	TGTGCCAGCAGCCTAGACAGGGGGAGTAGAAACACCATATATTTT	CASSLDRGSRNTIYF
TRBV6-5	TRBD2	TRBJ2-1	many	TGTGCCAGCAGTTATGGCGGGGGCTACAATGAGCAGTTCTTC	CASSYGGGYNEQFF
TRBV7-9	TRBD1	TRBJ1-1	once	TGTGCCAGCAGCTTCAGGACAGGAAACATGAACACTGAAGCTTTCTTT	CASSFRTGNMNTEAFF
TRBV27	TRBD2	TRBJ2-7	.	TGTGCCAGCAGTTATAGGAGGGAGGGCTACGAGCAGTACTTC	CASSYRREGYEQYF
TRBV12-3/TRBV12-4	.	TRBJ1-6	.	TGTGCCAGCAGCCAGAAGGGGGATACTCCCCTCCACTTT	CASSQKGDTPLHF
TRBV7-9	TRBD1	TRBJ2-5	once	TGTGCCAGCAGCGTGGGACAGGGGCTCCAAGAGACCCAGTACTTC	CASSVGQGLQETQYF
TRBV19	TRBD1	TRBJ1-1	.	TGTGCCAGTAGCGGGAGGACAGGGGTGGACACTGAAGCTTTCTTT	CASSGRTGVDTEAFF
TRBV7-3	.	TRBJ1-2	.	TGTGCCAGCAGCTTAGCGGGGCAGGGCTATGGCTACACCTTC	CASSLAGQGYGYTF
TRBV19	TRBD2	TRBJ2-3	.	TGTGCCAGTCGTCGGACTAGCGGGGGGGCCTTTTTTGGAGATACGCAGTATTTT	CASRRTSGGAFFGDTQYF
TRBV7-6	TRBD1	TRBJ1-3	.	TGTGCCAGCAGCTTGGAGGCCAGGGGGCCCTCCTACTCTGGAAACACCATATATTTT	CASSLEARGPSYSGNTIYF
TRBV19	.	TRBJ2-6	.	TGTGCCAGTAGTATCTCCTCTGGGGCCAACGTCCTGACTTTC	CASSISSGANVLTF
TRBV7-9	.	TRBJ2-7	.	TGTGCCAGCAGCTTAGTGTCAGGGCGCTCCTACGAGCAGTACTTC	CASSLVSGRSYEQYF
TRBV7-6	.	TRBJ2-7	.	TGTGCCAGCAGCTTTGGCTCCCACGAGCAGTACTTC	CASSFGSHEQYF
TRBV9	.	TRBJ1-1	.	TGTGCCAGCAGCGTAGGGGTCGAGGGCACTGAAGCTTTCTTT	CASSVGVEGTEAFF
TRBV30	.	TRBJ1-2	.	TGTGCCTTCCATCGGGGTAACTATGGCTACACCTTC	CAFHRGNYGYTF
TRBV6-6	.	TRBJ2-1	.	TGTGCCAGCAGTTACCCGGGATCCTACAATGAGCAGTTCTTC	CASSYPGSYNEQFF
TRBV7-8	TRBD2	TRBJ2-3	.	TGTGCCAGCAGCTTAGGCGGGGGGGCAGGAGATACGCAGTATTTT	CASSLGGGAGDTQYF
TRBV2	.	TRBJ1-2	.	TGTGCCAGCAGTGAAGCGCGGGTTAACTATGGCTACACCTTC	CASSEARVNYGYTF
TRBV4-2	TRBD1	TRBJ1-2	few	TGTGCCAGCAGCCAAGAGGGACAGATCTCCGGTGGCTACACCTTC	CASSQEGQISGGYTF
TRBV5-5	TRBD1	TRBJ1-5	.	TGTGCCAGCAGCCTTCGACAGGGTGGTGGCAATCAGCCCCAGCATTTT	CASSLRQGGGNQPQHF
TRBV7-2	.	TRBJ2-1	.	TGTGCCAGCAGCTTAGCGCTAAATGAGCAGTTCTTC	CASSLALNEQFF
TRBV29-1	.	TRBJ1-1	.	TGCAGCGCCCGAACGGGGGAGGGTAACACTGAAGCTTTCTTT	CSARTGEGNTEAFF
TRBV5-1	TRBD1	TRBJ2-1	.	TGCGCCAGCAGCTTGGTGGGACAGGGGGAGGGCTCCTACAATGAGCAGTTCTTC	CASSLVGQGEGSYNEQFF
TRBV5-1	TRBD1	TRBJ2-7	.	TGCGCCAGCACCCTTGGTGGGACAGGCACCTACGAGCAGTACTTC	CASTLGGTGTYEQYF